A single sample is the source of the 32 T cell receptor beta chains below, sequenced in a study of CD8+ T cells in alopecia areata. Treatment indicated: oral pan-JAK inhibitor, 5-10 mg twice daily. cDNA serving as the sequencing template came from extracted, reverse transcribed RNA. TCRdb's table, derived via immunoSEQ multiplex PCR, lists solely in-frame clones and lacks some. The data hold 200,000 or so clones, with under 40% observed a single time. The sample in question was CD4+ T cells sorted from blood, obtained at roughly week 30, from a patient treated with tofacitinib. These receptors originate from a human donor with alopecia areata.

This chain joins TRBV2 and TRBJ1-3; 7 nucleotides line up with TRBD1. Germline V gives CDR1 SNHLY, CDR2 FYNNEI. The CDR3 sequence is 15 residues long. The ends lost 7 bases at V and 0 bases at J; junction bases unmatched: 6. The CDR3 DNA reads TGTGCCAGCAAGGGGGCGGATATCTCTGGAAACACCATATATTTT. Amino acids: CASKGADISGNTIYF.

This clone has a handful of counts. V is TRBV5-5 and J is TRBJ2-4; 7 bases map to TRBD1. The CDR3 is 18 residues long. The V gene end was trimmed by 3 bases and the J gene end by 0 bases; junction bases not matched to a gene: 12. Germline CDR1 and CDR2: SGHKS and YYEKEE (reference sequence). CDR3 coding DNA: TGTGCCAGCAGCTCCCAACACACAGGGGTCGAAGCCAAAAACATTCAGTACTTC. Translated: CASSSQHTGVEAKNIQYF.

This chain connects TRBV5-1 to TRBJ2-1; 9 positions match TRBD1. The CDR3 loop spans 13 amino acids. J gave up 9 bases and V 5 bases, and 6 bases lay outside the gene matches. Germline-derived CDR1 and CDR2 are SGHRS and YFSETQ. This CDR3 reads CASSSHRGLEQFF. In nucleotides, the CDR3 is TGCGCCAGCAGTTCCCACAGGGGGCTTGAGCAGTTCTTC.

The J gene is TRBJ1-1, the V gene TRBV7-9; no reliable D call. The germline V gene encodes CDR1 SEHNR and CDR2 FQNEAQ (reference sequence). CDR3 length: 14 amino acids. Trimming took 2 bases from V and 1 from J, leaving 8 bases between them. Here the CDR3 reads CASSLMGRNTEAFF. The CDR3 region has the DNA TGTGCCAGCAGCTTAATGGGCAGGAACACTGAAGCTTTCTTT.

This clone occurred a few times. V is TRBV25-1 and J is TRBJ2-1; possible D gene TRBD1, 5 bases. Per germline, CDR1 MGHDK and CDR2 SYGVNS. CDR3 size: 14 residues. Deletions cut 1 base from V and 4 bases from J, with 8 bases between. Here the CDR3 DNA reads TGTGCCAGCAGTGAATCGCAGGGTTACAATGAGCAGTTCTTC. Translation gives CASSESQGYNEQFF.

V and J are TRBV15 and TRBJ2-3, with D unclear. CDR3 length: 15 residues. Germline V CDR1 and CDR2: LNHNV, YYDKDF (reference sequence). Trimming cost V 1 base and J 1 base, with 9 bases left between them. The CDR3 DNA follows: TGTGCCACCAGCAGAGCTTATGAGGGCACAGATACGCAGTATTTT. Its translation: CATSRAYEGTDTQYF.

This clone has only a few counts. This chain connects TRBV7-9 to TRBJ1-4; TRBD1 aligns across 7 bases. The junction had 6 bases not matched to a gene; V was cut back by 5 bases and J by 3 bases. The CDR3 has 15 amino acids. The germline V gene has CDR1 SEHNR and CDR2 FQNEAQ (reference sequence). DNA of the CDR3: TGTGCCAGCAGCCACTCCGGGACAGCTAATGAAAAACTGTTTTTT. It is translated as CASSHSGTANEKLFF.

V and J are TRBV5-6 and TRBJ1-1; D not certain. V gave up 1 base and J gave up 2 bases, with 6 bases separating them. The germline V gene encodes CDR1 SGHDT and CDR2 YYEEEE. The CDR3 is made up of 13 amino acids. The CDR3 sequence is CASSLRVNTEAFF. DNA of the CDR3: TGTGCCAGCAGCTTGCGGGTTAACACTGAAGCTTTCTTT.

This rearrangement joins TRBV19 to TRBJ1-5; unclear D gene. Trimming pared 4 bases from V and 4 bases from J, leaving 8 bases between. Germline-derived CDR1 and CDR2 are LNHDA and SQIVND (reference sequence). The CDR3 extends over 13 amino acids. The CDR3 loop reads CASSTRTNQPQHF. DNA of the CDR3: TGTGCCAGTAGTACGAGGACGAATCAGCCCCAGCATTTT.

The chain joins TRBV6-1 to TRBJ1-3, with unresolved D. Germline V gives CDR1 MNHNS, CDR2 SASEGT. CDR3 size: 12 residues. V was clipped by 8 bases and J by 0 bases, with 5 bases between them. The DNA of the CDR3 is TGTGCCAGCTGTTCCTCTGGAAACACCATATATTTT. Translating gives CASCSSGNTIYF.

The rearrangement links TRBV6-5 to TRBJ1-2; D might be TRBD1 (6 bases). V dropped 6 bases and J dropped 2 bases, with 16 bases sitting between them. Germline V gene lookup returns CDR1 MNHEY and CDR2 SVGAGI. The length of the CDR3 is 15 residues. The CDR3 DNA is TGTGCCAGCAGGGAACCCTCCACAGGGAACTATGGCTACACCTTC. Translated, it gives CASREPSTGNYGYTF.

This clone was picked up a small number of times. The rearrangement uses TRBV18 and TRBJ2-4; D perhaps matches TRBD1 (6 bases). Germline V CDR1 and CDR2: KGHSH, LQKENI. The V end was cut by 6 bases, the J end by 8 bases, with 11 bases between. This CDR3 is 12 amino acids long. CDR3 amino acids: CASSSGDDIQYF. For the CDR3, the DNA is TGTGCCAGCTCCTCAGGGGACGACATTCAGTACTTC.

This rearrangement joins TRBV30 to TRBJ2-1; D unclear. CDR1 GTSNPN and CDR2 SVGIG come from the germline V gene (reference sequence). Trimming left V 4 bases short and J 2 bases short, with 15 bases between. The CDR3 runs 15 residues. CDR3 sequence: CAWNSKGNPYNEQFF. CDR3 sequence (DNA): TGTGCCTGGAACTCCAAAGGGAATCCCTACAATGAGCAGTTCTTC.

This CDR3 reads CASKGNEQYF. DNA of the CDR3: TGTGCCAGCAAGGGGAACGAGCAGTACTTC. The J gene is TRBJ2-7, the V gene TRBV2; the D gene is possibly TRBD1 (5 bases). V was cut by 7 bases and J by 5 bases, with 6 bases left in between. This CDR3 spans 10 amino acids. From germline, CDR1 is SNHLY and CDR2 FYNNEI.

This CDR3 is CASSVGLGGLAGTEQFF. Here the CDR3 DNA reads TGTGCCAGCAGCGTAGGCCTAGGAGGACTAGCGGGAACTGAGCAGTTCTTC. The chain uses TRBV9 and TRBJ2-1, with 12 bases aligning to TRBD2. The CDR3 extends over 17 amino acids. CDR1 is SGDLS, CDR2 YYNGEE, per germline. J lost 9 bases, V lost 0 bases, and 10 bases had no gene match.

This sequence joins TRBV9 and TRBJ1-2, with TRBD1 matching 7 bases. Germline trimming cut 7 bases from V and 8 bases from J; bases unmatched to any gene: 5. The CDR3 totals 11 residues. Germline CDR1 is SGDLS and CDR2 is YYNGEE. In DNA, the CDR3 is TGTGCCAGCGACAGGGTGGGCGGCTACACCTTC. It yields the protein CASDRVGGYTF.

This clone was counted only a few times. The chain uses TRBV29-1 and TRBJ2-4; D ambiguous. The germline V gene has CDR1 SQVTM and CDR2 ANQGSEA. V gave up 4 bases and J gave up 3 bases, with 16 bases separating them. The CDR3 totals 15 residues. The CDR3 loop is CSVASYSLGKNIQYF. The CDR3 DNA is TGCAGCGTTGCATCTTACAGCCTGGGCAAAAACATTCAGTACTTC.

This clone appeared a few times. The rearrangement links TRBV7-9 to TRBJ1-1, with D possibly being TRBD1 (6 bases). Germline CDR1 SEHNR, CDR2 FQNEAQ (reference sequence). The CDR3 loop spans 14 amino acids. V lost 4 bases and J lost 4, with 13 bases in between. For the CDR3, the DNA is TGTGCCAGCAGCTCACAGGGTAGGAGCACTGAAGCTTTCTTT. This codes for CASSSQGRSTEAFF.

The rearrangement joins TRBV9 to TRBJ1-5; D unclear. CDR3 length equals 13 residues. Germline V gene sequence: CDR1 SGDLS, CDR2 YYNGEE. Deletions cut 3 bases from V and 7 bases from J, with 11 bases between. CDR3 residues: CASSGRYGQPQHF. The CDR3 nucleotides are TGTGCCAGCAGCGGAAGGTACGGGCAGCCCCAGCATTTT.

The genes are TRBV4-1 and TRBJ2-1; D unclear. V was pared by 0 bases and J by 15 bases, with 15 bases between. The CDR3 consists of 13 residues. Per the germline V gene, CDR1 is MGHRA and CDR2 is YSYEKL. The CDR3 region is CASSQEGLTKRFF. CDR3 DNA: TGCGCCAGCAGCCAAGAAGGGCTCACTAAGCGGTTCTTC.

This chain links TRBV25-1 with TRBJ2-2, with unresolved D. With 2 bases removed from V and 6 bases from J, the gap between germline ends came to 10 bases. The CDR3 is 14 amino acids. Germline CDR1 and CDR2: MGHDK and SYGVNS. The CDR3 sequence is CASSEVMAAGELFF. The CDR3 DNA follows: TGTGCCAGCAGTGAAGTCATGGCGGCCGGGGAGCTGTTTTTT.

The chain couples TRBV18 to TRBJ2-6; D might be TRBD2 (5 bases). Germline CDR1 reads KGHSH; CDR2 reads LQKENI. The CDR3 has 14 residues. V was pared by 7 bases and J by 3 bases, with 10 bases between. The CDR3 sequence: CASYAGGGANVLTF. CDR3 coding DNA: TGTGCCAGCTATGCGGGCGGTGGGGCCAACGTCCTGACTTTC.

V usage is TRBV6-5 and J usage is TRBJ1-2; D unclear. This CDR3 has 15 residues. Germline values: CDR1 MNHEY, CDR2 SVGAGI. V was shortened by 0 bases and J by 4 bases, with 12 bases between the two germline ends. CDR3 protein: CASSYSILPSYGYTF. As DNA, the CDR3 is TGTGCCAGCAGTTACTCGATTTTGCCTAGCTATGGCTACACCTTC.

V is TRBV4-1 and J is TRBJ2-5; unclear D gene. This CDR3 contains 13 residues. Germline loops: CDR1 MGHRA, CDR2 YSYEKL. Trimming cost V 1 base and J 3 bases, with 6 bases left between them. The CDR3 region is CASSQALKETQYF. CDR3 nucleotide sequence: TGCGCCAGCAGCCAAGCTTTGAAAGAGACCCAGTACTTC.

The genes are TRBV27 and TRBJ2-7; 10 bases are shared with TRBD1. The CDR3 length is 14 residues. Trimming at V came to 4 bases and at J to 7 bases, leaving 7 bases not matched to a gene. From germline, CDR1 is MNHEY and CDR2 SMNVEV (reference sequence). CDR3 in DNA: TGTGCCAGCAGTTATTCCGGGACAGGGGAAGAGCAGTACTTC. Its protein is CASSYSGTGEEQYF.

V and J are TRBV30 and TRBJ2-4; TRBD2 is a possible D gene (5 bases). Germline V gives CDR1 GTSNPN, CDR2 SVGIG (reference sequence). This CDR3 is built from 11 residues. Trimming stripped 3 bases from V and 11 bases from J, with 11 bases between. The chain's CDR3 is CAWRRERVQYF. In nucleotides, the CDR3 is TGTGCCTGGAGGAGGGAGAGAGTTCAGTACTTC.

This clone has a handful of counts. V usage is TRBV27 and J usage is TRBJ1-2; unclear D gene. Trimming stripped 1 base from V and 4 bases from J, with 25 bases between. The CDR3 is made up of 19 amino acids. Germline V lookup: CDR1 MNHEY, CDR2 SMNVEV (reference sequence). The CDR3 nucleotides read TGTGCCAGCAGTTTATTCGGTTCCAAGGCTGCCGCAATCGGCTATGGCTACACCTTC. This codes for CASSLFGSKAAAIGYGYTF.

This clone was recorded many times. CDR3 sequence reads: CASSLGLLAGVGEQYF. The CDR3 DNA reads TGTGCCAGCAGCTTGGGCCTATTAGCGGGAGTTGGGGAGCAGTACTTC. This sequence joins TRBV7-8 and TRBJ2-7; 9 nucleotides align to TRBD2. The CDR3 consists of 16 residues. Looked up from germline, CDR1 is SGHVS and CDR2 is FQNEAQ. The V gene end was trimmed by 3 bases and the J gene end by 7 bases; junction bases not matched to a gene: 13.

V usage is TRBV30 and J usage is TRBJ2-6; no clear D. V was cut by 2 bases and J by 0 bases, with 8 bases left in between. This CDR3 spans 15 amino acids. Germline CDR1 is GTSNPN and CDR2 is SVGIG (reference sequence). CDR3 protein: CAWSKTRSGANVLTF. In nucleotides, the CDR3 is TGTGCCTGGAGTAAGACCCGCTCTGGGGCCAACGTCCTGACTTTC.

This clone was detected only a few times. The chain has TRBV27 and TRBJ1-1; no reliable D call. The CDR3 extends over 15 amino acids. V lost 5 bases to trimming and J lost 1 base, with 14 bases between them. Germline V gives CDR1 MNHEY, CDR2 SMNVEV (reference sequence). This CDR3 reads CASSLTARRNTEAFF. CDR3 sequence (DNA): TGTGCCAGCAGTCTCACCGCCAGGCGGAACACTGAAGCTTTCTTT.

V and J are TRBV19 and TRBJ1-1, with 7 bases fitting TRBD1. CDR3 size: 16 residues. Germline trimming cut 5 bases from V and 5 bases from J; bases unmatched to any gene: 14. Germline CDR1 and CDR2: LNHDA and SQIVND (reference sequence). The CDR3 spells CASSSTGRFGRTEAFF. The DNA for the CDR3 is TGTGCCAGTAGTTCGACAGGGAGATTCGGGAGGACTGAAGCTTTCTTT.

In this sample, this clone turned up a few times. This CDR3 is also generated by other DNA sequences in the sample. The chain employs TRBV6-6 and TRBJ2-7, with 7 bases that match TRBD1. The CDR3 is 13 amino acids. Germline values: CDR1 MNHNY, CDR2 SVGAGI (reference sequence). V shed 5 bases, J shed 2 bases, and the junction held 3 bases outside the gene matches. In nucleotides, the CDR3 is TGTGCCAGCAGTCGACAGGGCCCCTACGAGCAGTACTTC. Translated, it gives CASSRQGPYEQYF.